One and the same sample provided the 29 T cell receptor beta chains below, sequenced in a study of early T cells in non-severe SARS-CoV-2 infection. From the 5' RACE reads, TCRdb called clonotypes with MiXCR, one entry per CDR3 protein. The sample includes tens of thousands of distinct CDR3 sequences, around an eighth of them seen just once. Sequencing was performed on whole blood. The receptor set was obtained from an adult who was a healthcare worker with PCR-confirmed SARS-CoV-2 infection or an uninfected control (not recorded which).

In this sample, this clonotype turned up a few times. The J gene is TRBJ2-7, the V gene TRBV18; maybe TRBD1 (5 bases). Germline V CDR1 and CDR2: KGHSH, LQKENI. The length of the CDR3 is 14 residues. Trimming pared 2 bases from V and 4 bases from J, leaving 12 bases between. The DNA for the CDR3 is TGTGCCAGCTCACCAGCAGGGTCCGTATACGAGCAGTACTTC. Its protein is CASSPAGSVYEQYF.

The gene calls are TRBV20-1 and TRBJ2-7, with TRBD2 matching over 10 bases. Germline V gene lookup returns CDR1 DFQATT and CDR2 SNEGSKA (reference sequence). V lost 1 base, J lost 1 base, and 4 bases stayed unmatched. The CDR3 consists of 15 residues. CDR3 residues: CSARAPSGGSYEQYF. The CDR3 DNA is TGCAGTGCTAGAGCCCCTAGCGGGGGTTCCTACGAGCAGTACTTC.

This chain uses TRBV29-1 with TRBJ2-5; a possible D gene is TRBD2 (6 bases). The CDR3 has 13 amino acids. Germline lookup yields CDR1 SQVTM and CDR2 ANQGSEA. Deletions cut 5 bases from V and 5 bases from J, with 15 bases between. The CDR3 sequence: CSVIGGAIETQYF. The DNA for the CDR3 is TGCAGCGTTATAGGAGGGGCCATCGAGACCCAGTACTTC. The entire variable domain, with the rest obtained from reference TRBV29-1 and TRBJ2-5, is as follows: SAVISQKPSRDICQRGTSLTIQCQVDSQVTMMFWYRQQPGQSLTLIATANQGSEATYESGFVIDKFPISRPNLTFSTLTVSNMSPEDSSIYLCSVIGGAIETQYFGPGTRLLVL.

The rearrangement joins TRBV20-1 to TRBJ1-1; D possibly corresponds to TRBD1 (5 bases). The CDR3 sequence is 15 residues long. With 1 base removed from V and 0 bases from J, the gap between germline ends came to 12 bases. Germline lookup yields CDR1 DFQATT and CDR2 SNEGSKA (reference sequence). The CDR3 DNA is TGCAGTGCTAGAGGTCCCAGGGCCTTGAACACTGAAGCTTTCTTT. It is translated as CSARGPRALNTEAFF.

In its sample, this clonotype was seen a few times. The genes are TRBV6-1 and TRBJ2-4, with TRBD2 matching 8 bases. The CDR3 is made up of 19 amino acids. Losses at the gene ends were 2 bases for V and 1 base for J; bases not matched to a gene: 13. CDR1 and CDR2 from the germline V gene are MNHNS and SASEGT. CDR3 nucleotide sequence: TGTGCCAGCAGTGAATCTCCCAGCGGGAGCGATGGGGCCAAAAACATTCAGTACTTC. Protein product: CASSESPSGSDGAKNIQYF.

This clonotype was observed a handful of times. The chain is built from TRBV4-1 and TRBJ2-3; no firm D call. Germline CDR1 is MGHRA and CDR2 is YSYEKL. This CDR3 has 16 residues. Trimming stripped 0 bases from V and 8 bases from J, with 18 bases between. The CDR3 sequence: CASSQDSDRGAATQYF. Written as DNA, the CDR3 is TGCGCCAGCAGCCAAGATTCGGACCGAGGCGCCGCTACGCAGTATTTT.

This sequence joins TRBV2 and TRBJ2-3; 10 bases match TRBD2. CDR3 length: 14 residues. CDR1 is SNHLY, CDR2 FYNNEI, per germline. J was trimmed by 1 base and V by 7 bases; bases with no gene match: 2. DNA of the CDR3: TGTGCCAGCAATCTAGCGGGGGGCACAGATACGCAGTATTTT. Its protein is CASNLAGGTDTQYF.

This clonotype appeared a few times. The J gene is TRBJ2-1, the V gene TRBV7-9; TRBD2 matches at 8 bases. The germline V gene has CDR1 SEHNR and CDR2 FQNEAQ (reference sequence). The CDR3 spans 13 residues. V shed 8 bases, J shed 7 bases, and the junction held 7 bases outside the gene matches. For the CDR3, the DNA is TGTGCCAGCTTGAGCGGGAGTTGGAATGAGCAGTTCTTC. The encoded protein is CASLSGSWNEQFF.

There are a few counts of this clonotype. This chain uses TRBV18 with TRBJ2-1; 11 positions agree with TRBD2. Germline CDR1 reads KGHSH; CDR2 reads LQKENI. The length of the CDR3 is 16 residues. After removal of 3 bases from V and 3 bases from J, the junction contained 4 bases not matched to a gene. The CDR3 DNA reads as TGTGCCAGCTCACCGATAGGGACTAGCGGCTACAATGAGCAGTTCTTC. Amino acids: CASSPIGTSGYNEQFF.

This clonotype was observed a few times. The J gene is TRBJ1-2, the V gene TRBV3-1; TRBD1 matches at 10 bases. V lost 1 base to trimming and J lost 8 bases; unmatched junction nucleotides: 7. CDR3 length equals 15 residues. Germline V gene lookup returns CDR1 LGHDT and CDR2 YNNKEL (reference sequence). This CDR3 is CASSQAGQGIWGYTF. Here the CDR3 DNA reads TGTGCCAGCAGCCAAGCGGGACAGGGGATTTGGGGCTACACCTTC.

This clonotype was observed a few times. The chain uses TRBV2 and TRBJ2-7; D might be TRBD1 (5 bases). With 5 bases removed from V and 4 bases from J, the gap between germline ends came to 9 bases. Looked up from germline, CDR1 is SNHLY and CDR2 is FYNNEI. The CDR3 runs to 12 residues. CDR3 sequence (DNA): TGTGCCAGCAGTAGACAGATATACGAGCAGTACTTC. Encoded protein: CASSRQIYEQYF.

This clonotype came up a few times. The chain carries TRBV7-2 and TRBJ2-7; 8 nucleotides match TRBD2. This CDR3 contains 15 residues. J gave up 2 bases and V 0 bases, and 3 bases lay outside the gene matches. The germline V gene encodes CDR1 SGHTA and CDR2 FQGNSA. CDR3 in DNA: TGTGCCAGCAGCTTAGCGCTTAGCGGGGCCTACGAGCAGTACTTC. Translation gives CASSLALSGAYEQYF. The full variable domain, completed using reference TRBV7-2 and TRBJ2-7, is GAGVSQSPSNKVTEKGKDVELRCDPISGHTALYWYRQSLGQGLEFLIYFQGNSAPDKSGLPSDRFSAERTGGSVSTLTIQRTQQEDSAVYLCASSLALSGAYEQYFGPGTRLTVT.

The chain employs TRBV13 and TRBJ2-7; TRBD2 matches 13 bases. CDR3 length: 19 residues. From germline, CDR1 is PRHDT and CDR2 FYEKMQ (reference sequence). The J segment lost 3 bases and the V segment lost 3 bases, leaving 14 bases of the junction unmatched. CDR3 sequence reads: CASSFLGLAGSWDLYEQYF. The CDR3 DNA reads as TGTGCCAGCAGCTTCTTGGGACTAGCGGGAAGCTGGGACCTCTACGAGCAGTACTTC. Together with reference TRBV13 and TRBJ2-7, the CDR3 gives the full variable domain: AAGVIQSPRHLIKEKRETATLKCYPIPRHDTVYWYQQGPGQDPQFLISFYEKMQSDKGSIPDRFSAQQFSDYHSELNMSSLELGDSALYFCASSFLGLAGSWDLYEQYFGPGTRLTVT.

This clonotype was counted many times. The chain couples TRBV30 to TRBJ1-5; D is uncertain. Per the germline V gene, CDR1 is GTSNPN and CDR2 is SVGIG (reference sequence). The CDR3 spans 16 residues. V lost 1 base to trimming and J lost 0 bases, with 13 bases between them. CDR3 in amino acids: CAWSGKGVYSNQPQHF. The CDR3 bases are TGTGCCTGGAGTGGGAAAGGAGTCTATAGCAATCAGCCCCAGCATTTT. The full variable domain, rest sourced from reference TRBV30 and TRBJ1-5, is SQTIHQWPATLVQPVGSPLSLECTVEGTSNPNLYWYRQAAGRGLQLLFYSVGIGQISSEVPQNLSASRPQDRQFILSSKKLLLSDSGFYLCAWSGKGVYSNQPQHFGDGTRLSIL.

The chain links TRBV7-3 to TRBJ2-3; the D gene is possibly TRBD1 (5 bases). Germline CDR1 and CDR2: SGHTA and FQGTGA. Deletions cut 5 bases from V and 0 bases from J, with 9 bases between. The CDR3 consists of 14 residues. The DNA of the CDR3 is TGTGCCAGCAGCCTACAGGCTAGCACAGATACGCAGTATTTT. The encoded protein is CASSLQASTDTQYF. The full variable domain, completed using reference TRBV7-3 and TRBJ2-3, is GAGVSQTPSNKVTEKGKYVELRCDPISGHTALYWYRQSLGQGPEFLIYFQGTGAADDSGLPNDRFFAVRPEGSVSTLKIQRTERGDSAVYLCASSLQASTDTQYFGPGTRLTVL.

The V and J genes are TRBV7-2 and TRBJ2-4; D gene unclear. In germline, CDR1 is SGHTA, CDR2 FQGNSA. V lost 2 bases to trimming and J lost 4 bases, with 6 bases between them. This CDR3 region has 13 residues. The CDR3 loop is CASSLTHKNIQYF. CDR3 bases: TGTGCCAGCAGCTTAACTCATAAAAACATTCAGTACTTC. The whole variable domain, remainder taken from reference TRBV7-2 and TRBJ2-4, is GAGVSQSPSNKVTEKGKDVELRCDPISGHTALYWYRQSLGQGLEFLIYFQGNSAPDKSGLPSDRFSAERTGGSVSTLTIQRTQQEDSAVYLCASSLTHKNIQYFGAGTRLSVL.

This clonotype was observed a few times. The V gene is TRBV12-3 or TRBV12-4, the J gene TRBJ2-7; TRBD2 is a possible D gene (6 bases). Between the trimmed V and J ends, which lost 2 bases and 6 bases, there was a span of 11 bases. CDR3 length: 13 amino acids. The CDR3 DNA sequence: TGTGCCAGCAGTTTAAGCCGGGGGTCCGAGCAGTACTTC. It specifies CASSLSRGSEQYF.

This chain links TRBV7-2 with TRBJ1-2, with D possibly matching TRBD1 (6 bases). In germline, CDR1 is SGHTA, CDR2 FQGNSA. V was pared by 1 base and J by 4 bases, with 7 bases between. CDR3 length equals 13 residues. The CDR3 sequence: CASSLEQGYGYTF. DNA of the CDR3: TGTGCCAGCAGCTTAGAACAGGGCTATGGCTACACCTTC.

This clonotype was observed many times. V gene TRBV11-3 combines with J gene TRBJ2-6; no definite D call. CDR1 and CDR2 (germline): SGHNT, YENEEA. V was trimmed by 1 base and J by 3 bases, leaving 13 bases between them. There are 17 residues in the CDR3. This CDR3 reads CASSLGVTPFGANVLTF. As DNA, the CDR3 is TGTGCCAGCAGCTTAGGGGTAACGCCCTTTGGGGCCAACGTCCTGACTTTC.

This clonotype was observed a handful of times. The CDR3 sequence: CASSELLGGGATQETQYF. The DNA for the CDR3 is TGTGCCAGCAGTGAACTCCTGGGGGGTGGGGCGACCCAAGAGACCCAGTACTTC. The V gene is TRBV6-1, the J gene TRBJ2-5; D is perhaps TRBD2 (6 bases). The V and J ends lost 2 bases and 1 base respectively, with 20 bases between them. This CDR3 is built from 18 residues. CDR1 and CDR2 from the germline V gene are MNHNS and SASEGT.

This clonotype has only a few counts. The rearrangement links TRBV6-5 to TRBJ2-7; TRBD1 is a possible D gene (6 bases). Looked up from germline, CDR1 is MNHEY and CDR2 is SVGAGI. Trimming removed 3 bases from V and 0 bases from J, with 15 bases in between. CDR3 size: 16 residues. The CDR3 nucleotides are TGTGCCAGCAGTTATATCCCAGGGGCCATCTCCTACGAGCAGTACTTC. Its translation is CASSYIPGAISYEQYF.

This clonotype was counted many times. The chain joins TRBV11-2 to TRBJ1-1, with 8 bases aligning to TRBD1. V shed 3 bases and J 10 bases; nucleotides not matched to a gene: 4. Germline-derived CDR1 and CDR2 are SGHAT and FQNNGV. CDR3 length: 12 residues. For the CDR3, the DNA is TGTGCCAGCAGCTTCAGGGGGCAGGCAGCTTTCTTT. It is translated as CASSFRGQAAFF.

DNA for the CDR3: TGTGCCAGCAGATCAAAGCGGGATACGCAGTATTTT. Translated: CASRSKRDTQYF. J is TRBJ2-3 and V is TRBV7-2; TRBD2 is a possible D gene (5 bases). The germline V gene encodes CDR1 SGHTA and CDR2 FQGNSA. Between the trimmed V and J ends, which lost 6 bases and 6 bases, there was a span of 10 bases. This CDR3 spans 12 amino acids.

This clonotype was counted a few times. The V call is TRBV5-1, the J call TRBJ1-1; 10 bases are a match to TRBD1. CDR3 length equals 14 residues. With 0 bases clipped from V and 7 bases from J, the junction kept 3 bases outside the gene matches. Looked up from germline, CDR1 is SGHRS and CDR2 is YFSETQ. The DNA of the CDR3 is TGCGCCAGCAGCTTGGGGGACAGGGGAGATGAAGCTTTCTTT. Its translation is CASSLGDRGDEAFF.

This clonotype was seen more than once but under ten times. V usage is TRBV7-9 and J usage is TRBJ2-3; D possibly corresponds to TRBD2 (5 bases). This CDR3 spans 13 amino acids. Germline V CDR1 and CDR2: SEHNR, FQNEAQ (reference sequence). V dropped 2 bases and J dropped 5 bases, with 8 bases sitting between them. In nucleotides, the CDR3 is TGTGCCAGCAGCTTATTTGAGGGAGATACGCAGTATTTT. Translating gives CASSLFEGDTQYF.

The chain carries TRBV7-3 and TRBJ1-3; no reliable D call. Germline V gene sequence: CDR1 SGHTA, CDR2 FQGTGA. The CDR3 runs 13 residues. V gave up 4 bases and J gave up 1 base, with 5 bases separating them. Here the CDR3 DNA reads TGTGCCAGCAGCTGGGGTTCTGGAAACACCATATATTTT. Encoded protein: CASSWGSGNTIYF.

The chain has TRBV4-1 and TRBJ2-7; no definite D call. CDR3 length: 14 amino acids. CDR1 and CDR2 (germline): MGHRA, YSYEKL. The V end lost 4 bases, the J end lost 8 bases, and 18 bases lay between the germline ends. The CDR3 is CASSPRADPYQQYF. The CDR3 DNA sequence: TGCGCCAGCAGCCCTCGGGCAGATCCATACCAGCAGTACTTC.

This clonotype was detected only a few times. The chain joins TRBV19 to TRBJ2-1; TRBD2 matches 13 bases. Germline assignment: CDR1 LNHDA and CDR2 SQIVND (reference sequence). Trimming took 3 bases from V and 4 from J; bases not matched to a gene: 6. CDR3 length: 17 residues. CDR3 nucleotide sequence: TGTGCCAGTAGTATGACTAGCGGGAGGTCCGGGTACAATGAGCAGTTCTTC. Translation: CASSMTSGRSGYNEQFF.

This clonotype was observed at least ten times. The rearrangement uses TRBV3-1 and TRBJ2-7; 15 bases align to TRBD2. The CDR3 is 16 amino acids. Germline lookup yields CDR1 LGHDT and CDR2 YNNKEL (reference sequence). V lost 4 bases and J lost 2; bases outside the gene matches: 3. This CDR3 reads CASSPWTSGRAYEQYF. The CDR3 coding sequence is TGTGCCAGCAGCCCCTGGACTAGCGGGAGGGCCTACGAGCAGTACTTC.